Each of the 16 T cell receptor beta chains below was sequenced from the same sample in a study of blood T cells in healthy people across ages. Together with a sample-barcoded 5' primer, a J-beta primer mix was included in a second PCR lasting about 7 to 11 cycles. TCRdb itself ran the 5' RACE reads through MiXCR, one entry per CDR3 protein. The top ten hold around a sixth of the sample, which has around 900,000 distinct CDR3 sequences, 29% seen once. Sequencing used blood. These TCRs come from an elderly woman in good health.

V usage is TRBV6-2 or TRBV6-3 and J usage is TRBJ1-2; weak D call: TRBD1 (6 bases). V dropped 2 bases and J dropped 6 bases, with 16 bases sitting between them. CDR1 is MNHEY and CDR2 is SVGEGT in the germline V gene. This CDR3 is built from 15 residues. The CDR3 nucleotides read TGTGCCAGCAGTTACGCCTTGGCCAGGGGAGATGGCTACACCTTC. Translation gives CASSYALARGDGYTF.

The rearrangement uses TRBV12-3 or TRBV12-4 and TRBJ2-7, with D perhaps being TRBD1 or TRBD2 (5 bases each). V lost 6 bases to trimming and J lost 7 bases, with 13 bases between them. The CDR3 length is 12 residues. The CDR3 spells CASSRGFNEQYF. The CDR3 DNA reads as TGTGCCAGCAGCCGGGGCTTCAATGAGCAGTACTTC.

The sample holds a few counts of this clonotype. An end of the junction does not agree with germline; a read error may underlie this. The CDR3 loop reads CASSLEGAQYNERFF. CDR3 DNA: TGTGCCAGCAGCTTGGAAGGGGCCCAATACAATGAGCGGTTCTTC. The chain employs TRBV5-5 and TRBJ2-1; tentative D call: TRBD1 (5 bases). Germline values: CDR1 SGHKS, CDR2 YYEKEE (reference sequence). The CDR3 has 15 residues.

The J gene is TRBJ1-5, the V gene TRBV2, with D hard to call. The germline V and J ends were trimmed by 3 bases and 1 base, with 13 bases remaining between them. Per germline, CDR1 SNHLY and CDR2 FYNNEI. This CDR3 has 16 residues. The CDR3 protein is CASSEGLGMSNQPQHF. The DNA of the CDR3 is TGTGCCAGCAGTGAGGGTTTAGGAATGAGCAATCAGCCCCAGCATTTT.

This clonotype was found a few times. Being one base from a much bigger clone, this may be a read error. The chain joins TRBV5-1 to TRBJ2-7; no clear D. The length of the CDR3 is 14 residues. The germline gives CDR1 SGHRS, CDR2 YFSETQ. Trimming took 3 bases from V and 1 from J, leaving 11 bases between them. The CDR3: CASSWVLGSYEQYF. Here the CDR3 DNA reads TGCGCCAGCAGCTGGGTTCTGGGTTCCTACGAGCAGTACTTC.

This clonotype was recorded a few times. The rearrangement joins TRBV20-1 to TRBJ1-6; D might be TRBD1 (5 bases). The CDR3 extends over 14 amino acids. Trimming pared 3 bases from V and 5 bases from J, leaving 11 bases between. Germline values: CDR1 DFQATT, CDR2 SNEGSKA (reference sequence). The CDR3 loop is CSASRWGDNSPLHF. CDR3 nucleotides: TGCAGTGCTAGCCGGTGGGGGGATAATTCACCCCTCCACTTT.

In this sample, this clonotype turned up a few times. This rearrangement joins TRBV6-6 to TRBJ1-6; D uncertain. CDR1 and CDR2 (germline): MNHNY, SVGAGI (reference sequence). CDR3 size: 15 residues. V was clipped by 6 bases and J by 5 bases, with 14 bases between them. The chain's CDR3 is CASSPHEIDNSPLHF. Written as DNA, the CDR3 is TGTGCCAGCAGCCCCCATGAGATAGATAATTCACCCCTCCACTTT.

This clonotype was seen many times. The CDR3 sequence is CASSLDASGGPVTQYF. CDR3 nucleotide sequence: TGTGCCAGCAGTTTAGACGCTAGCGGGGGCCCTGTTACGCAGTATTTT. The chain links TRBV27 to TRBJ2-3; 10 bases agree with TRBD2. V lost 2 bases, J lost 8 bases, and 10 bases stayed unmatched. Germline V CDR1 and CDR2: MNHEY, SMNVEV (reference sequence). This CDR3 contains 16 residues.

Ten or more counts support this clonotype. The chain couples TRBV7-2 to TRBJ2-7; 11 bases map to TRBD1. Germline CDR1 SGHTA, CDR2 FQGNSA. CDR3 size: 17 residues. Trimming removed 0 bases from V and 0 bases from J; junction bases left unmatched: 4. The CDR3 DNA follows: TGTGCCAGCAGCTTAGCGGGGGGGACAGGGGGCTCCTACGAGCAGTACTTC. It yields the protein CASSLAGGTGGSYEQYF.

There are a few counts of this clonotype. For the CDR3, the DNA is TGTGCCAGCAGGTCAACCAGGGTGGGAACAGATACGCAGTATTTT. It specifies CASRSTRVGTDTQYF. V and J are TRBV7-2 and TRBJ2-3; D is possibly TRBD1 (5 bases). The germline CDR1 and CDR2 sequences are SGHTA and FQGNSA. V lost 6 bases, J lost 3 bases, and 16 bases lay in between. The CDR3 contains 15 residues.

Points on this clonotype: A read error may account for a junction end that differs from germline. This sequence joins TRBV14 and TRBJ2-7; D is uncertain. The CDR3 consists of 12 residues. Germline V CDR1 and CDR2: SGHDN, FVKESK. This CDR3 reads CASSQSPQEQYF. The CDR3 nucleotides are TGTGCCAGTAGCCAATCCCCCCAGGAGCAGTACTTC. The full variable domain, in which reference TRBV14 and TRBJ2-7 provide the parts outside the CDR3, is EAGVTQFPSHSVIEKGQTVTLRCDPISGHDNLYWYRRVMGKEIKFLLHFVKESKQDESGMPNNRFLAERTGGTYSTLKVQPAELEDSGVYFCASSQSPQEQYFGPGTRLTVT.

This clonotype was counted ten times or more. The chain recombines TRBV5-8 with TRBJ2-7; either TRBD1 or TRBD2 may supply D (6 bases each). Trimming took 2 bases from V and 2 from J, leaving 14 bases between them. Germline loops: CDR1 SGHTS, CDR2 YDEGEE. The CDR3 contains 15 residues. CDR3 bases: TGTGCCAGCAGCTTAGGGGGGCCCACCCCCTACGAGCAGTACTTC. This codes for CASSLGGPTPYEQYF.

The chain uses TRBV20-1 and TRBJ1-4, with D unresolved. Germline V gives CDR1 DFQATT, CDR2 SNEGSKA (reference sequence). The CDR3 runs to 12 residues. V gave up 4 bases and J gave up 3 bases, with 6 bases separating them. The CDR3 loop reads CSAIGSNEKLFF. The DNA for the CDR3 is TGCAGTGCTATAGGGTCTAATGAAAAACTGTTTTTT.

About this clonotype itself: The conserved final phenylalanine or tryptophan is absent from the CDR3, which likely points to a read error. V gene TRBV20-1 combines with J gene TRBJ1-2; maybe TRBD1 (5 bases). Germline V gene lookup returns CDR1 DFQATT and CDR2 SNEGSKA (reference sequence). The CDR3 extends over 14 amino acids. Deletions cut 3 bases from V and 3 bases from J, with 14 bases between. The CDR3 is CSARGETSDYGYTY. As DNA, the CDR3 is TGCAGTGCTAGGGGGGAGACGTCGGACTATGGCTACACCTAC.

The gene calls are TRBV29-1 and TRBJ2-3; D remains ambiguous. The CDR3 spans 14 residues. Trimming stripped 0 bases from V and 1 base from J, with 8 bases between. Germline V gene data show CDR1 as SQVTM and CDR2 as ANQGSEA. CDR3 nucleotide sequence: TGCAGCGTTGAAGAGGCCGGCGGCACAGATACGCAGTATTTT. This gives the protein CSVEEAGGTDTQYF.

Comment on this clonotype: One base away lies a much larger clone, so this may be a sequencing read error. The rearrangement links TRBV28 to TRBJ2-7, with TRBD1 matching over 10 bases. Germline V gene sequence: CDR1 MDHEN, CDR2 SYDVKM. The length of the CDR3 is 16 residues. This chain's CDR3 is CASSLPGQGFSCEQYF. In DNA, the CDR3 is TGTGCCAGCAGTTTACCGGGACAGGGGTTCTCCTGCGAGCAGTACTTC.